The 20 T cell receptor beta chains presented below share a single source sample, sequenced in a study of PD-1 blockade in classical Hodgkin lymphoma. The protocol was immunoSEQ multiplex PCR, while the TCRdb copy is restricted to in-frame clones and leaves out a portion. The sample holds approximately 84,000 clones; 89% are singletons and the top ten take roughly 21%. After autologous stem cell transplantation all patients relapsed, and prior brentuximab vedotin exposure differed between cohorts. Sequencing was performed on peripheral blood mononuclear cells (PBMCs), taken at baseline. Receptors were obtained from a human donor with classical Hodgkin lymphoma.

The chain combines TRBV28 with TRBJ2-7; D is unresolved. With 5 bases removed from V and 6 bases from J, the gap between germline ends came to 8 bases. CDR1 and CDR2 (germline): MDHEN, SYDVKM. The CDR3 totals 11 residues. CDR3 residues: CASSVFFEQYF. The DNA of the CDR3 is TGTGCCAGCAGTGTTTTCTTCGAGCAGTACTTC.

J is TRBJ2-3 and V is TRBV4-2, with D perhaps matching TRBD2 (5 bases). Trimming removed 4 bases at V and 2 bases at J, with 13 bases between. The V gene's germline CDR1 is LGHNA and CDR2 YNFKEQ. The CDR3 has 15 amino acids. The CDR3 coding sequence is TGTGCCAGCAGCCTCTCGCGACTACCCACAGATACGCAGTATTTT. Translated: CASSLSRLPTDTQYF.

The chain uses TRBV10-3 and TRBJ2-7; D is tentatively TRBD1 or TRBD2 (6 bases each). V shed 8 bases and J shed 4 bases, with 18 bases lying between them. The CDR3 contains 14 residues. Germline CDR1 and CDR2: ENHRY and SYGVKD. Here the CDR3 reads CAISQMGGLYEQYF. The CDR3 DNA follows: TGTGCCATCTCCCAAATGGGGGGCTTGTACGAGCAGTACTTC.

This chain uses TRBV5-1 with TRBJ2-5; TRBD2 agrees at 8 bases. The CDR3 sequence is 17 residues long. V lost 4 bases, J lost 9 bases, and 20 bases stayed unmatched. Germline lookup yields CDR1 SGHRS and CDR2 YFSETQ. In nucleotides, the CDR3 is TGCGCCAGCAGCCCGTCGGGTAGCGGGACCCGTAGCAGGCCCCAGTACTTC. Translation: CASSPSGSGTRSRPQYF.

This rearrangement joins TRBV7-9 to TRBJ1-2; tentative D call: TRBD1 (6 bases). The CDR3 has 15 residues. Germline loops: CDR1 SEHNR, CDR2 FQNEAQ (reference sequence). Trimming stripped 4 bases from V and 5 bases from J, with 17 bases between. The CDR3 DNA reads as TGTGCCAGCAGCTCTACGAAGGGGGGCGGGTATGGCTACACCTTC. Protein sequence: CASSSTKGGGYGYTF.

The chain carries TRBV4-1 and TRBJ2-7; D may be TRBD1 (6 bases). With 1 base removed from V and 2 bases from J, the gap between germline ends came to 12 bases. This CDR3 has 15 amino acids. The germline V gene has CDR1 MGHRA and CDR2 YSYEKL. The chain's CDR3 is CASSQVGAGAYEQYF. The CDR3 region has the DNA TGCGCCAGCAGCCAAGTCGGTGCAGGGGCCTACGAGCAGTACTTC.

This rearrangement joins TRBV14 to TRBJ1-2, with D uncertain. The CDR3 is 13 amino acids. Germline V lookup: CDR1 SGHDN, CDR2 FVKESK. V lost 4 bases and J lost 1, with 7 bases in between. CDR3 nucleotide sequence: TGTGCCAGCAGCCCCGGGAATAACTATGGCTACACCTTC. Encoded protein: CASSPGNNYGYTF.

The rearrangement links TRBV5-4 to TRBJ2-3; D tentatively reads TRBD1 or TRBD2 (6 bases each). This CDR3 is built from 17 residues. The V gene lost 1 base and the J gene lost 2 bases, with 17 bases spanning the gap. Germline lookup yields CDR1 SGHNT and CDR2 YYREEE (reference sequence). The CDR3 DNA sequence: TGTGCCAGCAGCTTGAACGGGGGCCTACCACCCACAGATACGCAGTATTTT. Translation: CASSLNGGLPPTDTQYF.

The chain links TRBV7-2 to TRBJ2-2; no reliable D call. There are 12 residues in the CDR3. V shed 5 bases and J shed 5 bases, with 6 bases lying between them. Per the germline V gene, CDR1 is SGHTA and CDR2 is FQGNSA. The CDR3 protein is CASSRMTGELFF. Written as DNA, the CDR3 is TGTGCCAGCAGCCGTATGACCGGGGAGCTGTTTTTT.

V and J are TRBV5-1 and TRBJ1-2; D gene uncertain. The CDR3 contains 15 residues. V was pared by 1 base and J by 2 bases, with 12 bases between. Germline CDR1 SGHRS, CDR2 YFSETQ. CDR3 nucleotide sequence: TGCGCCAGCAGCTTGACAACGGGAGGGAACTATGGCTACACCTTC. This gives the protein CASSLTTGGNYGYTF.

The V gene is TRBV13, the J gene TRBJ1-2, with D maybe TRBD1 (5 bases). The CDR3 is 13 residues long. The V and J ends lost 5 bases and 5 bases respectively, with 12 bases between them. Germline CDR1 is PRHDT and CDR2 is FYEKMQ (reference sequence). In DNA, the CDR3 is TGTGCCAGCAGCCCCGGGACTGCGTATGGCTACACCTTC. It translates to CASSPGTAYGYTF. Using reference TRBV13 and TRBJ1-2 for the parts outside the CDR3, the full variable domain is AAGVIQSPRHLIKEKRETATLKCYPIPRHDTVYWYQQGPGQDPQFLISFYEKMQSDKGSIPDRFSAQQFSDYHSELNMSSLELGDSALYFCASSPGTAYGYTFGSGTRLTVV.

The chain employs TRBV4-1 and TRBJ2-4, with 9 bases aligning to TRBD2. Germline CDR1 and CDR2: MGHRA and YSYEKL. This CDR3 comprises 18 residues. J was trimmed by 2 bases and V by 1 base; bases with no gene match: 9. The CDR3 sequence: CASSQGGASGISKNIQYF. In nucleotides, the CDR3 is TGCGCCAGCAGCCAAGGTGGGGCTAGCGGGATATCCAAAAACATTCAGTACTTC.

The chain couples TRBV14 to TRBJ2-1; 9 bases align to TRBD2. This CDR3 is built from 19 residues. The junction had 21 bases not matched to a gene; V was cut back by 4 bases and J by 8 bases. The germline V gene has CDR1 SGHDN and CDR2 FVKESK. CDR3 bases: TGTGCCAGCAGCCCCCTCATCGGCGGGCGGGAGGGGCTACACGATGAGCAGTTCTTC. This codes for CASSPLIGGREGLHDEQFF.

The rearrangement joins TRBV10-2 to TRBJ2-5; 10 bases fit TRBD1. CDR3 size: 13 residues. V lost 4 bases and J lost 5; bases outside the gene matches: 1. Germline CDR1 reads WSHSY; CDR2 reads SAAADI. The CDR3 here is CASSVDRGETQYF. The CDR3 DNA reads TGCGCCAGCAGTGTGGACAGGGGGGAGACCCAGTACTTC.

The rearrangement joins TRBV5-1 to TRBJ2-3; TRBD1 aligns across 10 bases. Germline CDR1 reads SGHRS; CDR2 reads YFSETQ. The CDR3 extends over 16 amino acids. Germline trimming cut 0 bases from V and 1 base from J; bases unmatched to any gene: 2. CDR3 nucleotide sequence: TGCGCCAGCAGCTTGGGCGGGACAGGGGGCACAGATACGCAGTATTTT. Its translation is CASSLGGTGGTDTQYF.

This chain links TRBV20-1 with TRBJ1-1; D unclear. V was pared by 6 bases and J by 4 bases, with 3 bases between. CDR3 length: 9 residues. Germline CDR1 is DFQATT and CDR2 is SNEGSKA (reference sequence). The CDR3 coding sequence is TGCAGTGCAGGCACTGAAGCTTTCTTT. It codes for CSAGTEAFF.

The chain combines TRBV11-2 with TRBJ2-5; D perhaps matches TRBD1 (7 bases). The germline CDR1 and CDR2 sequences are SGHAT and FQNNGV. CDR3 size: 15 residues. V was cut by 2 bases and J by 2 bases, with 12 bases left in between. The CDR3 DNA is TGTGCCAGCAGCTTAATGACAGGGACTCAAGAGACCCAGTACTTC. It yields the protein CASSLMTGTQETQYF.

CDR3 DNA sequence: TGCGCCAGCAGCTTTGGGGACAGGGTGGGGACTGAAGCTTTCTTT. Protein sequence: CASSFGDRVGTEAFF. The rearrangement joins TRBV5-1 to TRBJ1-1, with 9 bases matching TRBD1. From germline, CDR1 is SGHRS and CDR2 YFSETQ. This CDR3 is built from 15 residues. V dropped 2 bases and J dropped 5; count of bases not matched to a gene: 7.

This clone was seen a handful of times. The CDR3 DNA sequence: TGTGCCAGCAGCCCCCAGGGGGCGCCTTATGGCTACACCTTC. Its translation: CASSPQGAPYGYTF. The chain uses TRBV6-5 and TRBJ1-2, with TRBD1 matching over 8 bases. The V segment lost 6 bases and the J segment 5 bases; nucleotides outside the gene matches: 8. This CDR3 region has 14 residues. CDR1 and CDR2 (germline): MNHEY, SVGAGI.

CDR3 region: CASSGQGENTEAFF. The CDR3 nucleotides are TGTGCCAGCTCCGGACAGGGGGAGAACACTGAAGCTTTCTTT. The chain employs TRBV18 and TRBJ1-1; 10 nucleotides line up with TRBD1. Germline CDR1 is KGHSH and CDR2 is LQKENI. The V and J ends lost 6 bases and 1 base, in that order; junction bases with no gene match: 2. This CDR3 has 14 residues.